The rows below give T cell receptor beta chains drawn from one sample of a study of T-cell memory formation after mild COVID-19. Each CDR3 protein is one row after TCRdb ran MiXCR on the 5' RACE reads. The sample lists 300,000 to 400,000 distinct CDR3 sequences, 10% to 15% seen once, with roughly a fifth in the top ten. Sequencing used PBMCs or a T cell subset sorted from them (not recorded which). The receptors stem from a man between 18 and 35 years old who had mild COVID-19 (a few samples of this study predate the infection). Cell type and time point are not known. The CDR3 runs from the conserved cysteine through the conserved F or W. Fields, in order: J gene, D gene, clone size, V gene, CDR3 protein, CDR3 DNA. The D gene is left open where the match is weak. Clone sizes are given selectively: once, few, many, or a class where the clone is expanded.

J: TRBJ1-6; D: TRBD1; size: few; V: TRBV11-2; CDR3: CASRPDREGSPLHF; DNA: TGTGCCAGCAGGCCGGACAGGGAAGGGTCACCCCTCCACTTT
J: TRBJ2-3; D: TRBD2; size: few; V: TRBV20-1; CDR3: CSARDRRLAGADTQYF; DNA: TGCAGTGCTAGAGATCGGCGACTAGCGGGGGCAGATACGCAGTATTTT
J: TRBJ2-2; D: NA; size: few; V: TRBV3-1; CDR3: CASSPRAGGIGELFF; DNA: TGTGCCAGCAGCCCCCGGGCCGGAGGGATCGGGGAGCTGTTTTTT
J: TRBJ2-5; D: NA; size: NA; V: TRBV3-1; CDR3: CASSLTSSGETQYF; DNA: TGTGCCAGCAGCCTTACTAGCTCGGGAGAGACCCAGTACTTC
J: TRBJ1-2; D: NA; size: NA; V: TRBV12-3/TRBV12-4; CDR3: CASATLRAYNYGYTF; DNA: TGTGCCAGTGCAACCCTCAGGGCGTATAACTATGGCTACACCTTC
J: TRBJ1-3; D: NA; size: few; V: TRBV20-1; CDR3: CSARGRGGRNTIYF; DNA: TGCAGTGCTAGGGGCCGGGGTGGAAGAAACACCATATATTTT
J: TRBJ2-5; D: TRBD1; size: few; V: TRBV6-4; CDR3: CASSPGQGASETQYF; DNA: TGTGCCAGCAGTCCCGGACAGGGGGCATCAGAGACCCAGTACTTC
J: TRBJ2-1; D: TRBD1; size: few; V: TRBV12-3/TRBV12-4; CDR3: CASSPTTGAYNEQFF; DNA: TGTGCCAGCAGTCCTACGACAGGGGCCTACAATGAGCAGTTCTTC
J: TRBJ1-1; D: TRBD1; size: few; V: TRBV5-1; CDR3: CASSLAGAGQVLGTDTEAFF; DNA: TGCGCCAGCAGCTTGGCCGGGGCGGGACAGGTGCTAGGGACGGACACTGAAGCTTTCTTT
J: TRBJ2-7; D: TRBD2; size: few; V: TRBV4-3; CDR3: CASSQDGTSVEQYF; DNA: TGCGCCAGCAGCCAAGACGGGACTAGCGTCGAGCAGTACTTC
J: TRBJ2-1; D: NA; size: NA; V: TRBV29-1; CDR3: CSATGVRQEQFF; DNA: TGCAGCGCGACGGGGGTCAGGCAAGAGCAGTTCTTC
J: TRBJ2-5; D: NA; size: few; V: TRBV12-3/TRBV12-4; CDR3: CASSYGIQETQYF; DNA: TGTGCCAGCAGTTATGGGATCCAAGAGACCCAGTACTTC
J: TRBJ2-7; D: NA; size: NA; V: TRBV27; CDR3: CASSLNLALSGDTYEQYF; DNA: TGTGCCAGCAGTTTGAACCTTGCTCTATCCGGAGATACCTACGAGCAGTACTTC
J: TRBJ2-1; D: TRBD2; size: NA; V: TRBV2; CDR3: CASRPGTSGGATEQFF; DNA: TGTGCCAGCAGGCCCGGGACTAGCGGGGGGGCTACTGAGCAGTTCTTC
J: TRBJ2-5; D: NA; size: NA; V: TRBV10-3; CDR3: CAISESSGKETQYF; DNA: TGTGCCATCAGTGAGTCGTCGGGTAAGGAGACCCAGTACTTC
J: TRBJ2-2; D: NA; size: few; V: TRBV7-9; CDR3: CASSSRRNTGELFF; DNA: TGTGCCAGCAGCTCCCGACGGAACACCGGGGAGCTGTTTTTT
J: TRBJ2-1; D: TRBD2; size: NA; V: TRBV29-1; CDR3: CSVETQGYGLAGNEQFF; DNA: TGCAGCGTTGAAACACAAGGATATGGCCTAGCGGGCAATGAGCAGTTCTTC
J: TRBJ1-2; D: TRBD1; size: few; V: TRBV7-9; CDR3: CASSLTGEGYTF; DNA: TGTGCCAGCAGCCTGACAGGGGAAGGCTACACCTTC
J: TRBJ1-2; D: NA; size: NA; V: TRBV18; CDR3: CASSWDYGYTF; DNA: TGTGCCAGCTCCTGGGACTATGGCTACACCTTC
J: TRBJ2-5; D: NA; size: few; V: TRBV20-1; CDR3: CSANGREAETQYF; DNA: TGCAGTGCCAACGGGAGAGAGGCGGAGACCCAGTACTTC
J: TRBJ1-1; D: NA; size: NA; V: TRBV5-6; CDR3: CASSLDVAGIEAEAFF; DNA: TGTGCCAGCAGCTTGGATGTGGCGGGAATCGAGGCTGAAGCTTTCTTT
J: TRBJ2-2; D: NA; size: NA; V: TRBV15; CDR3: CATSTGQPGELFF; DNA: TGTGCCACCAGCACCGGACAGCCCGGGGAGCTGTTTTTT
J: TRBJ2-5; D: NA; size: NA; V: TRBV7-9; CDR3: CASNRYLHGTQYF; DNA: TGTGCCAGCAATCGGTACCTGCATGGGACCCAGTACTTC
J: TRBJ2-1; D: NA; size: many; V: TRBV5-1; CDR3: CASSLTDLSYNEQFF; DNA: TGCGCCAGCAGCTTGACAGACCTCTCCTACAATGAGCAGTTCTTC
J: TRBJ2-3; D: TRBD1; size: few; V: TRBV20-1; CDR3: CSARPGQGWTDTQYF; DNA: TGCAGTGCTAGACCTGGACAGGGGTGGACAGATACGCAGTATTTT
J: TRBJ1-2; D: NA; size: few; V: TRBV6-5; CDR3: CASSLRPRYGYTF; DNA: TGTGCCAGCAGCTTGAGGCCCCGCTATGGCTACACCTTC
J: TRBJ1-2; D: NA; size: NA; V: TRBV6-1; CDR3: CASSEGGTRFSYTF; DNA: TGTGCCAGCAGTGAGGGGGGGACGCGATTTTCCTACACCTTC
J: TRBJ1-3; D: NA; size: NA; V: TRBV20-1; CDR3: CSARDGGLSGNTIYF; DNA: TGCAGTGCTAGAGATGGCGGACTCTCTGGAAACACCATATATTTT
J: TRBJ1-5; D: TRBD1; size: NA; V: TRBV7-9; CDR3: CASSSKQGGLDF; DNA: TGTGCCAGCAGCTCCAAACAGGGGGGTCTGGATTTT
J: TRBJ2-5; D: TRBD2; size: NA; V: TRBV6-5; CDR3: CASRLAGGTQYF; DNA: TGTGCCAGCAGACTAGCGGGGGGAACCCAGTACTTC
J: TRBJ1-4; D: NA; size: NA; V: TRBV12-3/TRBV12-4; CDR3: CASRTTTGGRKLFF; DNA: TGTGCCAGCAGGACTACGACAGGAGGGAGAAAACTGTTTTTT
J: TRBJ1-2; D: TRBD1; size: NA; V: TRBV29-1; CDR3: CSVDSGTGAHNYYGYTF; DNA: TGCAGCGTTGATTCCGGGACAGGGGCCCACAACTATTATGGCTACACCTTC
J: TRBJ2-5; D: TRBD2; size: few; V: TRBV10-3; CDR3: CAISRGLAGEETQYF; DNA: TGTGCCATCAGCCGGGGACTAGCGGGGGAGGAGACCCAGTACTTC
J: TRBJ1-1; D: NA; size: few; V: TRBV7-8; CDR3: CASSLVWGTNYGNTEAFF; DNA: TGTGCCAGCAGCTTAGTCTGGGGGACCAATTACGGAAACACTGAAGCTTTCTTT
J: TRBJ2-3; D: NA; size: few; V: TRBV11-2; CDR3: CASSLPLRAPDTQYF; DNA: TGTGCCAGCAGCCTCCCCCTTCGGGCGCCAGATACGCAGTATTTT
J: TRBJ1-1; D: NA; size: NA; V: TRBV19; CDR3: CASSMGIITTMNTEAFF; DNA: TGTGCCAGTAGTATGGGGATTATTACTACGATGAACACTGAAGCTTTCTTT
J: TRBJ1-1; D: NA; size: NA; V: TRBV7-8; CDR3: CASSSLTVINTEAFF; DNA: TGTGCCAGCAGCTCGCTGACAGTCATAAACACTGAAGCTTTCTTT
J: TRBJ1-1; D: NA; size: NA; V: TRBV10-3; CDR3: CAISESGTRTEAFF; DNA: TGTGCCATCAGTGAGTCGGGGACGCGCACTGAAGCTTTCTTT
J: TRBJ2-3; D: NA; size: few; V: TRBV30; CDR3: CAWTLAGTTDTQYF; DNA: TGTGCCTGGACGCTTGCGGGGACCACAGATACGCAGTATTTT
J: TRBJ1-1; D: NA; size: few; V: TRBV6-2/TRBV6-3; CDR3: CASRLGKTEAFF; DNA: TGTGCCAGCAGGTTGGGGAAAACTGAAGCTTTCTTT
J: TRBJ2-3; D: TRBD1; size: NA; V: TRBV5-1; CDR3: CASTPTGGGDTQYF; DNA: TGCGCCAGCACCCCGACAGGGGGCGGTGATACGCAGTATTTT
J: TRBJ2-3; D: NA; size: few; V: TRBV7-9; CDR3: CASSPLVAYTDTQYF; DNA: TGTGCCAGCAGCCCCTTGGTGGCCTACACAGATACGCAGTATTTT
J: TRBJ2-5; D: NA; size: NA; V: TRBV11-2; CDR3: CASSLDNVGGTGTQYF; DNA: TGTGCCAGCAGCTTAGATAATGTGGGCGGGACTGGGACCCAGTACTTC
J: TRBJ2-3; D: TRBD2; size: many; V: TRBV20-1; CDR3: CSARSASGGSDTQYF; DNA: TGCAGTGCTAGATCGGCTAGCGGGGGCTCAGATACGCAGTATTTT
J: TRBJ1-3; D: NA; size: NA; V: TRBV12-3/TRBV12-4; CDR3: CASSLNEYSGNTIYF; DNA: TGTGCCAGCAGTTTGAACGAATACTCTGGAAACACCATATATTTT
J: TRBJ2-3; D: NA; size: few; V: TRBV7-9; CDR3: CASSLIGRGAADTQYF; DNA: TGTGCCAGCAGCTTAATAGGTCGCGGTGCGGCAGATACGCAGTATTTT
J: TRBJ2-1; D: TRBD2; size: NA; V: TRBV12-3/TRBV12-4; CDR3: CASSFSASGGAEEQFF; DNA: TGTGCCAGCAGTTTTTCGGCTAGCGGGGGGGCCGAGGAGCAGTTCTTC
J: TRBJ2-2; D: NA; size: many; V: TRBV7-2; CDR3: CASRTRAGELFF; DNA: TGTGCCAGCAGGACTAGGGCCGGGGAGCTGTTTTTT
J: TRBJ2-2; D: TRBD2; size: few; V: TRBV6-1; CDR3: CASSEIAGGPRSAGELFF; DNA: TGTGCCAGCAGTGAAATAGCGGGGGGGCCGCGGTCGGCCGGGGAGCTGTTTTTT
J: TRBJ2-3; D: NA; size: NA; V: TRBV6-1; CDR3: CASLRGVSTDTQYF; DNA: TGTGCCAGCTTACGCGGGGTTAGCACAGATACGCAGTATTTT
J: TRBJ2-2; D: NA; size: few; V: TRBV20-1; CDR3: CSALMGGANTGELFF; DNA: TGCAGTGCCTTGATGGGCGGGGCTAACACCGGGGAGCTGTTTTTT